One sample yielded the 22 T cell receptor beta chains listed below, sequenced in a study of Tregs in tolerant kidney transplant recipients. Data came from immunoSEQ multiplex PCR; TCRdb stores just in-frame clones and leaves some out. The table lists roughly 4,200 clones, approximately 83% of them singletons. Sequences were derived from Tregs from blood, sampled before the transplant. These receptors were collected from a human donor who received a combined kidney and bone marrow transplant.

The chain carries TRBV5-4 and TRBJ2-7, with D possibly being TRBD2 (6 bases). The V end was cut by 4 bases, the J end by 2 bases, with 13 bases between. This CDR3 spans 14 amino acids. Looked up from germline, CDR1 is SGHNT and CDR2 is YYREEE (reference sequence). The CDR3 nucleotides read TGTGCCAGCAGCCCGGGACTTGCGACCTACGAGCAGTACTTC. Translating it yields CASSPGLATYEQYF.

This chain connects TRBV10-3 to TRBJ2-3, with 11 bases lining up with TRBD2. Germline V CDR1 and CDR2: ENHRY, SYGVKD. The CDR3 runs to 17 residues. The V gene end was trimmed by 0 bases and the J gene end by 1 base; junction bases not matched to a gene: 3. CDR3 nucleotide sequence: TGTGCCATCAGTGAGTCCACTAGCGGGAGCGGCACAGATACGCAGTATTTT. This translates into CAISESTSGSGTDTQYF.

CDR3 loop: CASSPGTGGSDEQYF. CDR3 sequence (DNA): TGTGCCAGCAGCCCTGGGACAGGGGGCAGCGACGAGCAGTACTTC. The chain has TRBV21-1 and TRBJ2-7; the tabulated D call, TRBD1, remains unverified against the DNA. TRBV21-1 is given as a pseudogene. The CDR3 length is 15 residues.

This chain uses TRBV4-1 with TRBJ2-5, with TRBD1 identical over 8 bases. The CDR3 consists of 15 residues. After removal of 1 base from V and 5 bases from J, the junction contained 6 bases not matched to a gene. Germline V gene data show CDR1 as MGHRA and CDR2 as YSYEKL. The CDR3 loop reads CASSQGPGGVETQYF. DNA for the CDR3: TGCGCCAGCAGCCAAGGTCCAGGGGGCGTGGAGACCCAGTACTTC.

The chain uses TRBV5-1 and TRBJ2-7, with a tentative D call TRBD2 (5 bases). Trimming pared 3 bases from V and 3 bases from J, leaving 10 bases between. Germline V gene lookup returns CDR1 SGHRS and CDR2 YFSETQ. The CDR3 has 13 residues. The DNA for the CDR3 is TGCGCCAGCAGCTGGGGAGAAGACTACGAGCAGTACTTC. This codes for CASSWGEDYEQYF. Together with reference TRBV5-1 and TRBJ2-7, the CDR3 gives the full variable domain: KAGVTQTPRYLIKTRGQQVTLSCSPISGHRSVSWYQQTPGQGLQFLFEYFSETQRNKGNFPGRFSGRQFSNSRSEMNVSTLELGDSALYLCASSWGEDYEQYFGPGTRLTVT.

Only a few counts were recorded for this clone. The chain is built from TRBV7-3 and TRBJ2-2; TRBD2 matches 8 bases. The J segment lost 4 bases and the V segment lost 5 bases, leaving 6 bases of the junction unmatched. Germline lookup yields CDR1 SGHTA and CDR2 FQGTGA. The CDR3 totals 15 residues. Here the CDR3 DNA reads TGTGCCAGCAGCGCGGGACTAGGAGGCACCGGGGAGCTGTTTTTT. As protein: CASSAGLGGTGELFF.

The rearrangement joins TRBV14 to TRBJ2-3; D is unclear. The CDR3 is 13 amino acids. Germline V CDR1 and CDR2: SGHDN, FVKESK. V lost 4 bases and J lost 1, with 6 bases in between. The chain's CDR3 is CASSPPGTDTQYF. The CDR3, as DNA: TGTGCCAGCAGCCCGCCGGGCACAGATACGCAGTATTTT.

The genes are TRBV6-5 and TRBJ2-7; 10 bases match TRBD1. J lost 5 bases, V lost 6 bases, and 7 bases had no gene match. Germline loops: CDR1 MNHEY, CDR2 SVGAGI. This CDR3 region has 14 residues. CDR3 bases: TGTGCCAGCAGACCGGACAGGGGGATCAACGAGCAGTACTTC. Translating gives CASRPDRGINEQYF.

This chain links TRBV6-5 with TRBJ2-1; TRBD2 aligns across 12 bases. Germline assignment: CDR1 MNHEY and CDR2 SVGAGI. V lost 2 bases and J lost 7; bases outside the gene matches: 6. This CDR3 comprises 16 residues. This CDR3 is CASSYRASGRENEQFF. DNA of the CDR3: TGTGCCAGCAGTTACCGGGCTAGCGGGAGGGAGAATGAGCAGTTCTTC.

The gene calls are TRBV7-2 and TRBJ2-7; TRBD2 might be the D (5 bases). Trimming left V 2 bases short and J 1 base short, with 12 bases between. CDR3 length equals 15 residues. Germline values: CDR1 SGHTA, CDR2 FQGNSA. CDR3 protein: CASSLNPGGSYEQYF. The CDR3, as DNA: TGTGCCAGCAGCTTAAACCCAGGAGGATCCTACGAGCAGTACTTC.

This clone occurred once. The chain couples TRBV28 to TRBJ2-3; D possibly corresponds to TRBD2 (5 bases). Germline V gives CDR1 MDHEN, CDR2 SYDVKM. CDR3 length equals 15 residues. Trimming shortened V by 7 bases and J by 2 bases, and 16 bases separated the two germline ends. For the CDR3, the DNA is TGTGCCAGCATTGGGAGCGGAGATTTCACAGATACGCAGTATTTT. This codes for CASIGSGDFTDTQYF.

This clone appeared a single time. The chain couples TRBV5-1 to TRBJ2-7, with D possibly being TRBD1 (5 bases). The CDR3 has 13 residues. Trimming took 4 bases from V and 2 from J, leaving 10 bases between them. Germline V lookup: CDR1 SGHRS, CDR2 YFSETQ. The DNA of the CDR3 is TGCGCCAGCAGCCTAGACAGCGCCTACGAGCAGTACTTC. It is translated as CASSLDSAYEQYF.

The genes are TRBV5-4 and TRBJ1-2; 12 bases fit TRBD1. Germline trimming cut 4 bases from V and 4 bases from J; bases unmatched to any gene: 11. The CDR3 totals 17 residues. CDR1 and CDR2 (germline): SGHNT, YYREEE (reference sequence). The CDR3 is CASSGAPTGQGAYGYTF. In DNA, the CDR3 is TGTGCCAGCAGCGGAGCCCCCACGGGACAGGGGGCCTATGGCTACACCTTC.

V is TRBV19 and J is TRBJ2-7, with 8 nucleotides matching TRBD1. V was clipped by 9 bases and J by 1 base; unmatched bases: 5. CDR1 LNHDA and CDR2 SQIVND come from the germline V gene (reference sequence). This CDR3 region has 13 residues. The DNA of the CDR3 is TGTGCCAGCAGGAACAGGGGGTCCTACGAGCAGTACTTC. Protein: CASRNRGSYEQYF.

V and J are TRBV7-8 and TRBJ1-5; the match to TRBD1 covers 7 bases. There are 15 residues in the CDR3. The J segment lost 8 bases and the V segment lost 1 base, leaving 8 bases of the junction unmatched. Germline lookup yields CDR1 SGHVS and CDR2 FQNEAQ. The CDR3 loop is CASSLEQGIVEPQHF. Written as DNA, the CDR3 is TGTGCCAGCAGCTTAGAACAGGGGATCGTGGAGCCCCAGCATTTT.

The chain carries TRBV11-3 and TRBJ2-7; D is unresolved. V shed 2 bases and J shed 0 bases, with 8 bases lying between them. The CDR3 extends over 14 amino acids. In germline, CDR1 is SGHNT, CDR2 YENEEA. CDR3 sequence: CASSLTYDSYEQYF. The CDR3 nucleotides are TGTGCCAGCAGCTTAACCTATGACTCCTACGAGCAGTACTTC.

This clone was seen just once. The chain links TRBV6-5 to TRBJ1-1, with D possibly being TRBD1 (5 bases). Per germline, CDR1 MNHEY and CDR2 SVGAGI. Trimming took off 7 bases at V and 5 bases at J, with 17 bases between the two ends. CDR3 length: 14 amino acids. CDR3 protein: CASTSGGTGTEAFF. The DNA for the CDR3 is TGTGCCAGCACCTCGGGGGGGACGGGAACTGAAGCTTTCTTT.

The rearrangement uses TRBV7-9 and TRBJ2-6, with D perhaps matching TRBD2 (6 bases). Germline V gene data show CDR1 as SEHNR and CDR2 as FQNEAQ (reference sequence). The CDR3 contains 16 residues. With 2 bases removed from V and 4 bases from J, the gap between germline ends came to 12 bases. This CDR3 is CASSLLGGSGANVLTF. CDR3 coding DNA: TGTGCCAGCAGCTTATTGGGGGGTTCCGGGGCCAACGTCCTGACTTTC.

There are a few counts of this clone. V gene TRBV6-6 combines with J gene TRBJ2-7; a possible D gene is TRBD2 (5 bases). This CDR3 contains 14 residues. CDR1 and CDR2 from the germline V gene are MNHNY and SVGAGI (reference sequence). Trimming removed 2 bases from V and 6 bases from J, with 14 bases in between. The CDR3 bases are TGTGCCAGCAGTTACGGCGGAGGCCCCTCCGAGCAGTACTTC. Protein sequence: CASSYGGGPSEQYF.

In its sample, this clone is large. The rearrangement links TRBV6-1 to TRBJ2-7; 9 bases match TRBD2. The CDR3 loop spans 14 amino acids. Trimming removed 8 bases from V and 2 bases from J; junction bases left unmatched: 7. Germline V lookup: CDR1 MNHNS, CDR2 SASEGT. The CDR3 protein is CASHSGRIAYEQYF. Here the CDR3 DNA reads TGTGCCAGCCACAGCGGGAGGATTGCCTACGAGCAGTACTTC.

The chain employs TRBV9 and TRBJ2-3; 15 bases match TRBD2. This CDR3 is built from 15 residues. Germline V gives CDR1 SGDLS, CDR2 YYNGEE. J lost 6 bases, V lost 4 bases, and 3 bases had no gene match. In DNA, the CDR3 is TGTGCCAGCAGCATCGGGACTAGCGGGAGGGATACGCAGTATTTT. This gives the protein CASSIGTSGRDTQYF.

This clone was picked up one time. This chain joins TRBV2 and TRBJ2-3; 8 bases match TRBD2. Germline loops: CDR1 SNHLY, CDR2 FYNNEI. CDR3 size: 18 residues. Unmatched junction bases numbered 17, after V lost 5 bases and J lost 4 bases. CDR3 coding DNA: TGTGCCAGCAGTCTCGCGGGAGGTCCCCGGATCGGGGCAGATACGCAGTATTTT. It codes for CASSLAGGPRIGADTQYF.